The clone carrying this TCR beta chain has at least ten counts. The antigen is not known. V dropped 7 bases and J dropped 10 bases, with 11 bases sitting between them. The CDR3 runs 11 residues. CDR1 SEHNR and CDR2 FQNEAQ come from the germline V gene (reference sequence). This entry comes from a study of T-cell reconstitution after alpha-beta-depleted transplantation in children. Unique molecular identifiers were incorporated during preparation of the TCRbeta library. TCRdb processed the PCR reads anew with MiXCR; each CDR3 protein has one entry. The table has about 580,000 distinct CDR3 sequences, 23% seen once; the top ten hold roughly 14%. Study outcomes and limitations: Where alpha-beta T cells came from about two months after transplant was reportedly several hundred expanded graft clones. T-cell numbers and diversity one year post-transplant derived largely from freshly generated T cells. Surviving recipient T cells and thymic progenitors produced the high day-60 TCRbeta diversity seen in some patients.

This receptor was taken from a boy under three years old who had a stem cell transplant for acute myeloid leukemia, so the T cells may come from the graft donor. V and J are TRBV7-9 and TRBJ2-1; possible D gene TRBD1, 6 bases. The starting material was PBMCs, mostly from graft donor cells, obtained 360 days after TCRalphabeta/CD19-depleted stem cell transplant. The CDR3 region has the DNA TGTGCCAGCACCCCGGGACAAGAGCAGTTCTTC. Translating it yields CASTPGQEQFF.